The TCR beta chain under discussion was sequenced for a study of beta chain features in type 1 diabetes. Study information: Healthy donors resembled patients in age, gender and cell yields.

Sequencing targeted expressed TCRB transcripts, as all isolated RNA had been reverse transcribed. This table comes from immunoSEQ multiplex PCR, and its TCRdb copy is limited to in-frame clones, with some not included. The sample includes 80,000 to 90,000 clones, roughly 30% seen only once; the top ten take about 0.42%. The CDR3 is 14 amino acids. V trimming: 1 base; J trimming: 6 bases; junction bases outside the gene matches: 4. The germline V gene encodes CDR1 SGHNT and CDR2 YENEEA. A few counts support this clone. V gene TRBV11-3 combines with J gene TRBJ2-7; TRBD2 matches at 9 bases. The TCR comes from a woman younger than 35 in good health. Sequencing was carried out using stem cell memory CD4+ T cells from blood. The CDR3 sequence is CASSLGLAGTEQYF. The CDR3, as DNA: TGTGCCAGCAGCTTAGGCCTAGCGGGAACCGAGCAGTACTTC.